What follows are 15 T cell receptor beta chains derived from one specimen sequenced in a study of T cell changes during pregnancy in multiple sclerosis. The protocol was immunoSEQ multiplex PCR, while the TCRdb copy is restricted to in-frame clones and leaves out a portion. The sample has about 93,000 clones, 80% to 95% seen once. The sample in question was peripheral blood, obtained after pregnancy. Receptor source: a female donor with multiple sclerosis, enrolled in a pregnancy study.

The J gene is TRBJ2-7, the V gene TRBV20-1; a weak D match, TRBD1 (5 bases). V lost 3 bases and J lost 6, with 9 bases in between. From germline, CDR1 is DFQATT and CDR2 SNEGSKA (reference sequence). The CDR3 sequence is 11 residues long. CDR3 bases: TGCAGTGCTAGCCGGACATTCGAGCAGTACTTC. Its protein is CSASRTFEQYF.

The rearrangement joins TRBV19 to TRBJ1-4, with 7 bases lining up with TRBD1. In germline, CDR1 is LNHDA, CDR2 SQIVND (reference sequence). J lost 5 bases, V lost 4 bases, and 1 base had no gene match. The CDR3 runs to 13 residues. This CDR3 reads CASSTQGNEKLFF. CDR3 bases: TGTGCCAGTAGTACACAGGGGAATGAAAAACTGTTTTTT.

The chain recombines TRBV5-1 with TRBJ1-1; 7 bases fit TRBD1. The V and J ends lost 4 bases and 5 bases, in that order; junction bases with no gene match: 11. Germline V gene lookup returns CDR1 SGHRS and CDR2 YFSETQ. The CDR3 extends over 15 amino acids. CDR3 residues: CASSLSTTGTTEAFF. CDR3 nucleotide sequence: TGCGCCAGCAGCCTGTCGACGACAGGGACGACTGAAGCTTTCTTT.

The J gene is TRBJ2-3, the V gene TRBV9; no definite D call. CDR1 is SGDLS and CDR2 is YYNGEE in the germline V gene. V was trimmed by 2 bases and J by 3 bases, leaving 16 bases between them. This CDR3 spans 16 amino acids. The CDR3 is CASSVFSQQLTDTQYF. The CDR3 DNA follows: TGTGCCAGCAGCGTCTTCTCCCAACAATTAACAGATACGCAGTATTTT.

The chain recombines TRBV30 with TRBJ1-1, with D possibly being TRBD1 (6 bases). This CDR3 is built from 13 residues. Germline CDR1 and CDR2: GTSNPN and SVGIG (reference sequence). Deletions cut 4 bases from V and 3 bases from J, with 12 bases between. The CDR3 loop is CAWNTGFDTEAFF. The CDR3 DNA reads TGTGCCTGGAACACAGGGTTTGACACTGAAGCTTTCTTT.

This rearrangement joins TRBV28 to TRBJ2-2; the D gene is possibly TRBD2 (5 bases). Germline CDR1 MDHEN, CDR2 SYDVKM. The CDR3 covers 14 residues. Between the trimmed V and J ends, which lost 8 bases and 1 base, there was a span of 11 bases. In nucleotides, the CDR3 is TGTGCCAGCCGACCAGGAGGGAACACCGGGGAGCTGTTTTTT. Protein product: CASRPGGNTGELFF.

CDR3 bases: TGTGCCAGCAGCCAGGATAAACAGGAAAATAATTCACCCCTCCACTTT. Translating it yields CASSQDKQENNSPLHF. The chain links TRBV4-2 to TRBJ1-6; perhaps TRBD1 as D (5 bases). The CDR3 loop spans 16 amino acids. Trimming removed 3 bases at V and 5 bases at J, with 14 bases between. CDR1 and CDR2 from the germline V gene are LGHNA and YNFKEQ.

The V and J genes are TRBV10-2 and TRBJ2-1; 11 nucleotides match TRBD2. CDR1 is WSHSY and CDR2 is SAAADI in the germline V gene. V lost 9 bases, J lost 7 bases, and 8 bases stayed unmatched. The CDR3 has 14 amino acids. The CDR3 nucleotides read TGCGCCAGTTCTTCCGGGACTAGCGGTAATGAGCAGTTCTTC. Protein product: CASSSGTSGNEQFF.

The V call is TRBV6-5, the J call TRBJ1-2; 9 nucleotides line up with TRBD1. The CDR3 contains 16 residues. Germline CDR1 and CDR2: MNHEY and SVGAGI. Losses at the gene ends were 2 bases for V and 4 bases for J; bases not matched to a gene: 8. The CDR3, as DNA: TGTGCCAGCAGTTACGACAGGGGGGTTTCGGTCTATGGCTACACCTTC. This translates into CASSYDRGVSVYGYTF.

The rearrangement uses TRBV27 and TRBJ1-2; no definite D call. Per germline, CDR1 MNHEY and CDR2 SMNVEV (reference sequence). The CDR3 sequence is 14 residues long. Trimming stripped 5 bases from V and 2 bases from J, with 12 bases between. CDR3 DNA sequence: TGTGCCAGCAGTCCGCTGGCGGGAAACTATGGCTACACCTTC. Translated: CASSPLAGNYGYTF.

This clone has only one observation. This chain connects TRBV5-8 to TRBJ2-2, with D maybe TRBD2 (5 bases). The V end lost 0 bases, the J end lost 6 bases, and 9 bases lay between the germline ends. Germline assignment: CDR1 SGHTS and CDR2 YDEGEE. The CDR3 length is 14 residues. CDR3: CASSLVSGSGELFF. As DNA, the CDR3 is TGTGCCAGCAGCTTGGTGTCGGGGTCCGGGGAGCTGTTTTTT.

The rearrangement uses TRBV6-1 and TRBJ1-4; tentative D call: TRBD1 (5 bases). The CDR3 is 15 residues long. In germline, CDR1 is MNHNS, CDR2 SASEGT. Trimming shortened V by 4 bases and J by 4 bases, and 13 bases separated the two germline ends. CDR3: CASSASTALNEKLFF. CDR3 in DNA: TGTGCCAGCAGTGCCTCGACAGCCCTTAATGAAAAACTGTTTTTT.

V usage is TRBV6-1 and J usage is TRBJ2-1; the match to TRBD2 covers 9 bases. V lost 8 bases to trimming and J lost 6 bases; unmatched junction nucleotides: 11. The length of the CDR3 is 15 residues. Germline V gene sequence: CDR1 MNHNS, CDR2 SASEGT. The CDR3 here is CASFPLAGLSNEQFF. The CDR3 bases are TGTGCCAGCTTTCCTCTAGCGGGACTAAGCAATGAGCAGTTCTTC.

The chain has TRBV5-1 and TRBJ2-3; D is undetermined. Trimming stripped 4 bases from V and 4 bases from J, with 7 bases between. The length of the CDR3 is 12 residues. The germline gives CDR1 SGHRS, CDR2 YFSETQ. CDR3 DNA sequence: TGCGCCAGCAGCGGCGGTCCAGATACGCAGTATTTT. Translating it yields CASSGGPDTQYF.

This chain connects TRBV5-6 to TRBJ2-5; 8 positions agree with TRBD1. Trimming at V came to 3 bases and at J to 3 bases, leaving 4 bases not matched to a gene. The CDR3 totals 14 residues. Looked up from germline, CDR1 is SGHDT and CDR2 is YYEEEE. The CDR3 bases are TGTGCCAGCAGCTCGACAGGGGCCGAAGAGACCCAGTACTTC. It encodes CASSSTGAEETQYF.